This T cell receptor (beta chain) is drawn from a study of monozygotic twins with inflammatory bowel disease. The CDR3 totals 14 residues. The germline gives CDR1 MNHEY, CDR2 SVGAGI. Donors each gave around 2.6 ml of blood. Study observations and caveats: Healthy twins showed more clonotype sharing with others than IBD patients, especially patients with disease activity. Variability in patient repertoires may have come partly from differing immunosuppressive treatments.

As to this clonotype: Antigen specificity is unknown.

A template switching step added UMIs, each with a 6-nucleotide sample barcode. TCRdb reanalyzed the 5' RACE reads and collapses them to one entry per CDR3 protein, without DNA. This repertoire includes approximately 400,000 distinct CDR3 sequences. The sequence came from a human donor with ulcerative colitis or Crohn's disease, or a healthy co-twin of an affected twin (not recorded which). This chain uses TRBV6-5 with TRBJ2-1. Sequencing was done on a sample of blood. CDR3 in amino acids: CASSYSRDHNEQFF.